A selection of T cell receptor beta chains follows, all from one sample in a study of identical twins. TCRdb re-called the 5' RACE reads through MiXCR, storing one row per CDR3 protein. The table lists nearly 900,000 distinct CDR3 sequences, roughly an eighth of them singletons. These data were also reused for a study on yellow fever vaccine responses in identical twins.

The specimen sequenced was PBMCs. The origin of the receptors is a woman aged 18-29 years in good health. Both conserved end residues are part of each CDR3. A D gene is named only where the DNA matches it firmly. Some rows mark clone size as missing; the rest say once, few, many or name a class of expanded clone.

cdr3_length	v_call	clone_size	d_call	j_call	cdr3_aa	cdr3_nt
13	TRBV9	.	.	TRBJ2-6	CASSGHGANVLTF	TGTGCCAGCAGCGGCCACGGGGCCAACGTCCTGACTTTC
19	TRBV10-3	.	TRBD2	TRBJ2-5	CAISGKVGGGAFPQETQYF	TGTGCCATCAGTGGGAAAGTGGGCGGGGGGGCATTCCCCCAAGAGACCCAGTACTTC
13	TRBV10-3	few	TRBD1	TRBJ1-2	CAIRGQAPYGYTF	TGTGCCATCAGGGGACAGGCCCCCTATGGCTACACCTTC
12	TRBV29-1	few	.	TRBJ2-1	CSVGNRANEQFF	TGCAGCGTGGGAAACAGGGCCAATGAGCAGTTCTTC
15	TRBV20-1	.	TRBD2	TRBJ2-5	CSALRGTSVWETQYF	TGCAGTGCCCTTAGAGGGACTAGCGTGTGGGAGACCCAGTACTTC
16	TRBV7-8	few	TRBD2	TRBJ2-1	CASSPLAGSSPNEQFF	TGTGCCAGCAGCCCCCTAGCGGGATCGTCTCCAAATGAGCAGTTCTTC
15	TRBV12-3/TRBV12-4	many	.	TRBJ2-1	CASRTGVSSYNEQFF	TGTGCCAGCAGGACGGGGGTGAGCTCCTACAATGAGCAGTTCTTC
14	TRBV12-3/TRBV12-4	many	TRBD2	TRBJ2-1	CASRLAGVVNEQFF	TGTGCCAGCAGACTAGCGGGAGTTGTAAATGAGCAGTTCTTC
17	TRBV28	.	TRBD2	TRBJ2-3	CASSLWTSGRKADTQYF	TGTGCCAGCAGTTTATGGACTAGCGGGAGGAAAGCAGATACGCAGTATTTT
14	TRBV12-3/TRBV12-4	few	.	TRBJ1-1	CASTQGNPGSEAFF	TGTGCCAGCACCCAAGGGAACCCGGGGTCTGAAGCTTTCTTT
14	TRBV20-1	few	.	TRBJ2-2	CSASGAANTGELFF	TGCAGTGCGTCGGGGGCTGCGAACACCGGGGAGCTGTTTTTT
15	TRBV7-9	.	TRBD1	TRBJ2-1	CASSFRDRRRDEQFF	TGTGCCAGCAGCTTTAGGGACAGGCGGCGGGATGAGCAGTTCTTC
15	TRBV12-3/TRBV12-4	.	.	TRBJ2-5	CASSPRAPKAETQYF	TGTGCCAGCAGCCCCAGGGCCCCAAAGGCGGAGACCCAGTACTTC
16	TRBV7-3	many	TRBD2	TRBJ2-3	CASSLKSGRPTDTQYF	TGTGCCAGCAGCTTAAAGAGCGGGAGGCCTACAGATACGCAGTATTTT
12	TRBV20-1	.	TRBD1	TRBJ1-2	CSAPTGAHGYTF	TGCAGTGCCCCAACAGGGGCACATGGCTACACCTTC
13	TRBV2	many	.	TRBJ1-2	CASSESGIDGYTF	TGTGCCAGCAGTGAGTCAGGGATCGATGGCTACACCTTC
15	TRBV5-1	many	TRBD1	TRBJ2-1	CASSKPGQGSNEQFF	TGCGCCAGCAGTAAGCCGGGACAGGGGTCCAATGAGCAGTTCTTC
16	TRBV28	few	TRBD1	TRBJ1-3	CASSPEDWTGGNTIYF	TGTGCCAGCAGTCCCGAAGATTGGACAGGCGGAAACACCATATATTTT
15	TRBV7-3	many	TRBD2	TRBJ2-1	CASSLLAGVGNEQFF	TGTGCCAGCAGCTTGCTAGCGGGAGTGGGTAATGAGCAGTTCTTC
14	TRBV29-1	many	.	TRBJ2-1	CSVVPRTGVDEQFF	TGCAGCGTTGTACCTCGGACGGGAGTCGATGAGCAGTTCTTC
14	TRBV3-1	.	.	TRBJ1-1	CASSPRGRRTEAFF	TGTGCCAGCAGCCCCAGGGGAAGGCGAACTGAAGCTTTCTTT
16	TRBV3-1	.	.	TRBJ1-5	CASSQSGRGSNQPQHF	TGTGCCAGCAGCCAGTCGGGGAGGGGTAGCAATCAGCCCCAGCATTTT
15	TRBV18	few	TRBD1	TRBJ1-1	CASSPLGQTNTEAFF	TGTGCCAGCTCACCTTTGGGACAGACGAACACTGAAGCTTTCTTT
13	TRBV28	few	.	TRBJ2-1	CASKSRTGNEQFF	TGTGCCAGCAAGTCCCGGACGGGGAATGAGCAGTTCTTC
12	TRBV10-3	few	.	TRBJ1-2	CAISTLNYGYTF	TGTGCCATCAGCACCCTAAACTATGGCTACACCTTC
15	TRBV25-1	.	.	TRBJ1-6	CASSPWDGYNSPLHF	TGTGCCAGCAGCCCCTGGGACGGATATAATTCACCCCTCCACTTT
16	TRBV7-6	.	TRBD2	TRBJ2-3	CASSSSGSWRTDTQYF	TGTGCCAGCAGCTCGAGCGGGAGCTGGCGCACAGATACGCAGTATTTT
18	TRBV10-2	.	TRBD1	TRBJ2-7	CASSLPGQGAIVYYEQYF	TGCGCCAGCAGCTTACCGGGACAGGGGGCCATAGTCTACTACGAGCAGTACTTC
15	TRBV7-9	few	TRBD1	TRBJ1-1	CASSSDRGKIAEAFF	TGTGCCAGCAGCTCGGACAGGGGGAAGATTGCTGAAGCTTTCTTT
12	TRBV15	.	TRBD1	TRBJ2-1	CATRGRQGNPFF	TGTGCCACCCGCGGTCGACAGGGGAACCCGTTCTTC
15	TRBV7-9	few	TRBD1	TRBJ2-6	CASSSTGVGANVLTF	TGTGCCAGCAGCTCCACAGGGGTCGGGGCCAACGTCCTGACTTTC
16	TRBV20-1	few	TRBD1	TRBJ2-2	CSARGPTGAFTGELFF	TGCAGTGCTAGAGGCCCCACAGGGGCTTTCACCGGGGAGCTGTTTTTT
15	TRBV20-1	few	.	TRBJ1-1	CSARTTSTANTEAFF	TGCAGTGCTAGAACGACCTCCACAGCGAACACTGAAGCTTTCTTT
14	TRBV10-3	few	.	TRBJ2-1	CAISDGTSYNEQFF	TGTGCCATCAGTGACGGGACCTCCTACAATGAGCAGTTCTTC
18	TRBV11-1	few	TRBD2	TRBJ2-3	CASSLVPLSGRAGDTQYF	TGTGCCAGCAGCTTAGTCCCTCTTAGCGGGAGGGCCGGAGATACGCAGTATTTT
15	TRBV12-3/TRBV12-4	few	.	TRBJ2-4	CASSFPGLGQSIQYF	TGTGCCAGCAGTTTCCCAGGGTTAGGTCAAAGCATTCAGTACTTC
14	TRBV20-1	few	TRBD2	TRBJ2-7	CSASRAGGPYEQYF	TGCAGTGCTAGCCGAGCGGGAGGGCCTTACGAGCAGTACTTC
12	TRBV25-1	.	TRBD1	TRBJ1-1	CASRTGDTEAFF	TGTGCCAGCCGGACAGGGGACACTGAAGCTTTCTTT
18	TRBV5-1	.	TRBD2	TRBJ2-1	CASRPGLAGGPPEDEQFF	TGCGCCAGCAGGCCGGGACTAGCGGGGGGGCCGCCTGAGGATGAGCAGTTCTTC
16	TRBV7-2	.	.	TRBJ1-5	CASSLGGAGWNQPQHF	TGTGCCAGCAGCTTAGGCGGCGCGGGCTGGAATCAGCCCCAGCATTTT
14	TRBV20-1	.	TRBD2	TRBJ2-7	CSATSGRDSYEQYF	TGCAGTGCAACTAGCGGGAGGGACTCCTACGAGCAGTACTTC
15	TRBV20-1	.	TRBD2	TRBJ2-1	CSARYTGGPYNEQFF	TGCAGTGCTAGATATACGGGGGGGCCTTACAATGAGCAGTTCTTC
11	TRBV29-1	few	.	TRBJ2-5	CSVPKASTQYF	TGCAGCGTTCCCAAAGCAAGTACCCAGTACTTC
13	TRBV24-1	few	.	TRBJ2-5	CATSVGSQETQYF	TGTGCCACCAGTGTCGGTAGCCAAGAGACCCAGTACTTC
11	TRBV5-1	few	.	TRBJ2-3	CASRGLDTQYF	TGCGCCAGCAGAGGTCTAGATACGCAGTATTTT
16	TRBV28	many	TRBD2	TRBJ2-5	CASSRTSGGYQETQYF	TGTGCCAGCAGCCGCACTAGCGGGGGGTACCAAGAGACCCAGTACTTC
15	TRBV5-1	.	TRBD2	TRBJ2-5	CASSLAWRGAKTQYF	TGCGCCAGCAGCTTGGCCTGGCGGGGGGCGAAGACCCAGTACTTC
17	TRBV5-1	.	.	TRBJ2-5	CASSLGGRGPNQETQYF	TGCGCCAGCAGCTTGGGTGGTCGGGGACCCAACCAAGAGACCCAGTACTTC
14	TRBV6-1	few	.	TRBJ1-6	CASTQSLYNSPLHF	TGTGCCAGCACACAGTCCCTTTATAATTCACCCCTCCACTTT
19	TRBV21-1	.	.	TRBJ2-7	CASSKRALAGGSSLYEQYF	TGTGCCAGCAGCAAAAGGGCCCTAGCGGGAGGCTCGTCACTATACGAGCAGTACTTC
12	TRBV12-3/TRBV12-4	.	.	TRBJ2-5	CASSFGQRGQYF	TGTGCCAGCAGTTTCGGACAACGAGGCCAGTACTTC
14	TRBV15	few	.	TRBJ1-2	CATSKVRGGYGYTF	TGTGCCACCAGCAAAGTCAGGGGCGGCTATGGCTACACCTTC